This T cell receptor beta chain was profiled in a study of identical twins (TCRdb year 2016). Describing the broader study: TCR alpha and beta repertoires from monozygotic twins, unrelated adults of various ages and cord blood were deep-sequenced to test whether fetal clonotypes persist. To rule out contamination, replicate twin experiments were performed at different times with different library preparation protocols. Findings and caveats that apply to the study as a whole: Out-of-frame TCR alpha sharing in monozygotic twins was systematically underestimated by recombination models, whereas sharing between unrelated individuals was in agreement with the recombination models. Because the same donors could not be followed over many years, conclusions were based on cross-sectional statistical analysis. In beta out-of-frame sequences, excess twin sharing was weaker, because having fewer shared sequences lowered the signal-to-noise ratio. Fewer insertions were carried by abundant cord blood beta clonotypes, a similar but weaker trend appeared in young adult naive repertoires, and no such trend appeared in memory repertoires. Compared with coincidental sharing between unrelated individuals, an excess of low generation-probability sequences was observed among out-of-frame TCR alpha sequences shared between twins. Zero-insertion analyses could be partly confounded by invariant T cells such as MAIT and iNKT, though diverse VJ usage argued against such confounding for most clonotypes.

Libraries came from 5' RACE. Reads for this sample came from an Illumina HiSeq 2000. A universal primer binding site was added through template switching, and the final cDNA carried a unique molecular identifier so that TCR cDNA molecules could be counted accurately. Specific primers in the conserved constant-segment region were used to synthesize first-strand cDNA for TCR alpha and beta chains. To control for contamination, each cDNA library was double barcoded with a SMART-Mk sample barcode plus Illumina barcodes. TruSeq adapter sequences, together with Illumina sample barcodes, were added in two successive PCR steps. The TCR alpha and beta cDNA libraries were sequenced on the Illumina HiSeq platform using custom primers. The source study handled its data this way. Raw reads were processed with MiGEC to extract unique molecular identifiers, and MiXCR was used to determine CDR3 positions. For each individual, recombination models were inferred using an EM algorithm with the repgenHMM and IGoR tools. The tcR package in R was used for shared clonotype analysis, with sharing normalized by the product of cloneset sizes. To study raw recombination without the effects of thymic and clonal selection, out-of-frame nonproductive sequences were analyzed. TCRdb handled the public reads itself, with Q25 trimming in fastp and clone calling in MiXCR, and kept productive beta chains. Identical CDR3 proteins give one entry, which carries the most common genes and DNA. The V and J calls were determined by TCRdb, not by the authors. This sample has about 690,000 distinct CDR3 sequences in its table, and roughly 6.2% of those were observed once. The ten top clones hold 1.5% to 2% of the sample.

All donors were healthy Caucasians. Three unrelated non-twin adults were also sequenced: a male aged 18 to 30, a male aged 50 to 60 and a female aged 50 to 60. Miltenyi CD45RO+ enrichment and human naive T-cell isolation kits were used to isolate memory (CD45RO+) and naive T cells from PBMC. The germline V gene sets CDR1 to SNHLY and CDR2 to FYNNEI. The CDR3 starts with the cysteine, ends with the phenylalanine, and has 15 residues. Only CDR3 DNA remains: 45 bases, in frame from the first base. Trimming costs V 4 bases and J 1 base, and their ends lie 12 bases apart. This clonotype was seen a few times. The antigen it recognizes is unknown. Nothing much larger sits one base from this clone, and base qualities are not available.

The sample consisted of naive T cells sorted from blood. The cell subset or site label for this specimen denotes: cells isolated with a human naive T-cell isolation kit. This TCR derives from a young man in good health. Rearrangement joined TRBV2 to TRBJ2-3; TRBD2 is a possible D gene, resting on 6 matching bases. The CDR3 protein sequence reads: CASSVRGGGTDTQYF. The base sequence is TGTGCCAGCAGTGTCCGCGGAGGGGGCACAGATACGCAGTATTTT.